The 28 T cell receptor beta chains given below trace back to one sample, sequenced in a study of OX40 agonist ivuxolimab in advanced cancers. Generated by immunoSEQ multiplex PCR, the TCRdb table keeps only in-frame clones and is missing some. The data show about 61,000 clones, over 80% seen once. This sample comprised CD4+ or CD8+ T cells sorted from blood, obtained in a trial of the OX40 agonist ivuxolimab. The receptor source for this set is an adult with an advanced solid tumor such as melanoma, head and neck, liver or kidney cancer.

The J gene is TRBJ1-2, the V gene TRBV9, with 8 bases matching TRBD1. Germline CDR1 SGDLS, CDR2 YYNGEE. There are 13 residues in the CDR3. Losses at the gene ends were 4 bases for V and 6 bases for J; bases not matched to a gene: 5. The CDR3 region is CASSSTGGNGYTF. CDR3 DNA sequence: TGTGCCAGCAGCTCTACAGGGGGAAATGGCTACACCTTC. Using reference TRBV9 and TRBJ1-2 for the parts outside the CDR3, the full variable domain is DSGVTQTPKHLITATGQRVTLRCSPRSGDLSVYWYQQSLDQGLQFLIQYYNGEERAKGNILERFSAQQFPDLHSELNLSSLELGDSALYFCASSSTGGNGYTFGSGTRLTVV.

The chain links TRBV28 to TRBJ2-3; 7 bases align to TRBD2. The germline V gene encodes CDR1 MDHEN and CDR2 SYDVKM. The V gene end was trimmed by 7 bases and the J gene end by 0 bases; junction bases not matched to a gene: 10. The CDR3 is made up of 16 amino acids. The CDR3: CASNPEYSGSTDTQYF. DNA for the CDR3: TGTGCCAGCAATCCTGAGTATAGCGGGAGCACAGATACGCAGTATTTT.

The chain employs TRBV2 and TRBJ1-5; D is unresolved. V was shortened by 3 bases and J by 3 bases, with 15 bases between the two germline ends. The CDR3 runs 16 residues. Looked up from germline, CDR1 is SNHLY and CDR2 is FYNNEI. In nucleotides, the CDR3 is TGTGCCAGCAGTGATAATCTATCCGGAGTCAATCAGCCCCAGCATTTT. As protein: CASSDNLSGVNQPQHF.

This chain connects TRBV6-5 to TRBJ1-2; the D is unclear. Trimming removed 4 bases at V and 2 bases at J, with 11 bases between. The germline gives CDR1 MNHEY, CDR2 SVGAGI. The length of the CDR3 is 14 residues. The chain's CDR3 is CASSSFGRNYGYTF. In DNA form, the CDR3 reads TGTGCCAGCAGTTCCTTCGGACGGAACTATGGCTACACCTTC.

V gene TRBV7-9 combines with J gene TRBJ2-7; 8 positions match TRBD1. The CDR3 loop spans 14 amino acids. Germline CDR1 and CDR2: SEHNR and FQNEAQ (reference sequence). With 5 bases clipped from V and 3 bases from J, the junction kept 6 bases outside the gene matches. The CDR3 is CASSPWDRSYEQYF. The CDR3 region has the DNA TGTGCCAGCAGCCCCTGGGACAGGAGCTACGAGCAGTACTTC.

This chain uses TRBV30 with TRBJ2-7; no definite D call. Germline V gives CDR1 GTSNPN, CDR2 SVGIG (reference sequence). The CDR3 has 11 amino acids. The V end was cut by 2 bases, the J end by 1 base, with 3 bases between. CDR3 DNA: TGTGCCTGGAGTTTTTCCTACGAGCAGTACTTC. This translates into CAWSFSYEQYF.

As for this clone: The same CDR3 arises from other DNA sequences in this sample as well. The chain combines TRBV15 with TRBJ2-1; D is unclear. The V gene lost 0 bases and the J gene lost 4 bases, with 10 bases spanning the gap. The CDR3 extends over 15 amino acids. Germline CDR1 reads LNHNV; CDR2 reads YYDKDF (reference sequence). The CDR3 DNA follows: TGTGCCACCAGCAGAGAGTCAGGTGGATACAATGAGCAGTTCTTC. Protein: CATSRESGGYNEQFF.

The chain recombines TRBV27 with TRBJ2-4; D perhaps matches TRBD1 (5 bases). Between the trimmed V and J ends, which lost 1 base and 4 bases, there was a span of 8 bases. CDR1 is MNHEY and CDR2 is SMNVEV in the germline V gene (reference sequence). The CDR3 length is 14 residues. CDR3 residues: CASSLFQGKNIQYF. The CDR3 nucleotides are TGTGCCAGCAGTTTATTTCAGGGAAAAAACATTCAGTACTTC.

The chain employs TRBV7-4 and TRBJ2-3; either TRBD1 or TRBD2 may fit D (6 bases each). V was cut by 0 bases and J by 1 base, with 14 bases left in between. The CDR3 has 17 residues. Germline assignment: CDR1 SGHVT and CDR2 SQSDAQ. The CDR3 coding sequence is TGTGCCAGCAGCTTAGCGGTAGGGGGGAGAGGCACAGATACGCAGTATTTT. This gives the protein CASSLAVGGRGTDTQYF.

This clone was seen once. V usage is TRBV27 and J usage is TRBJ1-5; no definite D call. Trimming cost V 1 base and J 6 bases, with 10 bases left between them. Germline V gene lookup returns CDR1 MNHEY and CDR2 SMNVEV (reference sequence). This CDR3 has 14 amino acids. The chain's CDR3 is CASSLFPRGQPQHF. CDR3 nucleotides: TGTGCCAGCAGTTTATTCCCAAGAGGTCAGCCCCAGCATTTT.

This clone came up once. CDR3 sequence (DNA): TGTGCCAGCAGTCGAGGTCTAGGGGGTTACAATGAGCAGTTCTTC. It codes for CASSRGLGGYNEQFF. The rearrangement links TRBV27 to TRBJ2-1; D is perhaps TRBD1 (6 bases). V gave up 5 bases and J gave up 4 bases, with 15 bases separating them. Germline lookup yields CDR1 MNHEY and CDR2 SMNVEV (reference sequence). The CDR3 covers 15 residues.

This clone came up once. The chain uses TRBV11-2 and TRBJ2-7; perhaps TRBD1 as D (5 bases). Germline loops: CDR1 SGHAT, CDR2 FQNNGV. Trimming shortened V by 4 bases and J by 2 bases, and 9 bases separated the two germline ends. This CDR3 is 13 amino acids long. Written as DNA, the CDR3 is TGTGCCAGCAGCTCAGGGATGACCTACGAGCAGTACTTC. It is translated as CASSSGMTYEQYF.

V gene TRBV27 combines with J gene TRBJ2-3, with D perhaps matching TRBD1 (6 bases). The germline V gene encodes CDR1 MNHEY and CDR2 SMNVEV (reference sequence). The CDR3 covers 15 residues. V lost 4 bases to trimming and J lost 0 bases, with 11 bases between them. The CDR3, as DNA: TGTGCCAGCAGTTCAGGGACAATTAGCACAGATACGCAGTATTTT. Residues: CASSSGTISTDTQYF.

This clone was seen just once. CDR3 coding DNA: TGCGCCAGCAGCTTGGGACTAGCGGTCGAAGATACGCAGTATTTT. Translated, it gives CASSLGLAVEDTQYF. This chain uses TRBV5-1 with TRBJ2-3, with 9 bases that match TRBD2. Looked up from germline, CDR1 is SGHRS and CDR2 is YFSETQ. The CDR3 length is 15 residues. J lost 5 bases, V lost 0 bases, and 4 bases had no gene match.

The J gene is TRBJ2-7, the V gene TRBV15; 10 nucleotides line up with TRBD2. CDR1 LNHNV and CDR2 YYDKDF come from the germline V gene (reference sequence). CDR3 length: 16 residues. Unmatched junction bases numbered 8, after V lost 0 bases and J lost 6 bases. The CDR3, as DNA: TGTGCCACCAGCAGAGATCTGGGTAGCGGGGGGCTCGAGCAGTACTTC. Translation: CATSRDLGSGGLEQYF.

The chain joins TRBV27 to TRBJ2-7, with D possibly matching TRBD1 (6 bases). The CDR3 sequence is 14 residues long. Germline loops: CDR1 MNHEY, CDR2 SMNVEV (reference sequence). V lost 3 bases and J lost 2, with 11 bases in between. The CDR3 region is CASSFKAGAYEQYV. The CDR3 coding sequence is TGTGCCAGCAGTTTTAAGGCAGGGGCCTACGAGCAGTACGTC.

The chain uses TRBV6-1 and TRBJ2-7; no firm D call. V dropped 7 bases and J dropped 1 base, with 11 bases sitting between them. This CDR3 has 13 amino acids. Looked up from germline, CDR1 is MNHNS and CDR2 is SASEGT. CDR3 coding DNA: TGTGCCAGCAAAGTTGGACGGTCCTACGAGCAGTACTTC. Translated: CASKVGRSYEQYF.

This clone came up once. CDR3 nucleotide sequence: TGTGCCAGCAGCCGTCGAGACAGCTCTAACTATGGCTACACCTTC. This sequence encodes CASSRRDSSNYGYTF. The V and J genes are TRBV11-1 and TRBJ1-2; D is perhaps TRBD1 (5 bases). The CDR3 totals 15 residues. Germline values: CDR1 SGHAT, CDR2 FQDESV (reference sequence). Trimming took 5 bases from V and 0 from J, leaving 13 bases between them. Combining the CDR3 with reference TRBV11-1 and TRBJ1-2 gives the whole variable domain EAEVAQSPRYKITEKSQAVAFWCDPISGHATLYWYRQILGQGPELLVQFQDESVVDDSQLPKDRFSAERLKGVDSTLKIQPAELGDSAMYLCASSRRDSSNYGYTFGSGTRLTVV.

This clone was seen only once. The chain joins TRBV6-5 to TRBJ2-1; 12 bases fit TRBD1. The CDR3 totals 14 residues. V shed 4 bases and J 9 bases; nucleotides not matched to a gene: 4. In germline, CDR1 is MNHEY, CDR2 SVGAGI. CDR3 nucleotides: TGTGCCAGCAGTTGGGGACAGGGGGCTGTTGAGCAGTTCTTC. Translation: CASSWGQGAVEQFF.

The chain couples TRBV9 to TRBJ2-1; no definite D call. CDR3 length: 15 amino acids. Germline lookup yields CDR1 SGDLS and CDR2 YYNGEE. V was clipped by 0 bases and J by 0 bases, with 7 bases between them. In DNA form, the CDR3 reads TGTGCCAGCAGCGTAGCGGCGGTCTCCTACAATGAGCAGTTCTTC. This gives the protein CASSVAAVSYNEQFF.

This chain connects TRBV2 to TRBJ1-5, with D possibly being TRBD1 (5 bases). Per germline, CDR1 SNHLY and CDR2 FYNNEI. CDR3 length: 15 amino acids. The V and J ends lost 6 bases and 0 bases respectively, with 12 bases between them. The DNA of the CDR3 is TGTGCCAGCAGATTGGGAGGGGATAGCAATCAGCCCCAGCATTTT. This codes for CASRLGGDSNQPQHF.

The chain recombines TRBV9 with TRBJ2-3; a weak D match, TRBD2 (5 bases). The CDR3 totals 15 residues. In germline, CDR1 is SGDLS, CDR2 YYNGEE. V was cut by 0 bases and J by 3 bases, with 11 bases left in between. The CDR3 reads CASSVAFEGTDTQYF. The DNA of the CDR3 is TGTGCCAGCAGCGTAGCTTTTGAGGGTACAGATACGCAGTATTTT.

This clone has just a few counts. The rearrangement uses TRBV28 and TRBJ1-1; TRBD1 might be the D (6 bases). This CDR3 has 13 residues. CDR1 and CDR2 from the germline V gene are MDHEN and SYDVKM. V was pared by 2 bases and J by 6 bases, with 10 bases between. CDR3 amino acids: CASSLPEGAEAFF. The DNA for the CDR3 is TGTGCCAGCAGTTTACCCGAGGGGGCTGAAGCTTTCTTT.

As DNA, the CDR3 is TGCGCCAGCAGCCCACCCTCCACCTACGAGCAGTACTTC. Amino acids: CASSPPSTYEQYF. The V call is TRBV5-1, the J call TRBJ2-7; D is ambiguous. Trimming left V 4 bases short and J 2 bases short, with 10 bases between. Germline CDR1 and CDR2: SGHRS and YFSETQ. The length of the CDR3 is 13 residues.

The chain recombines TRBV4-1 with TRBJ2-7; a weak D match, TRBD1 (6 bases). Germline CDR1 reads MGHRA; CDR2 reads YSYEKL. The ends were cut back, 0 bases at V and 3 bases at J, with 21 bases in the middle. The CDR3 extends over 18 amino acids. CDR3 nucleotides: TGCGCCAGCAGCCAAGATTTGGGCGTTTCGCAGGGGTTCTACGAGCAGTACTTC. Translated: CASSQDLGVSQGFYEQYF.

The chain couples TRBV7-9 to TRBJ1-3; possibly TRBD1 for D (5 bases). Trimming cost V 5 bases and J 0 bases, with 11 bases left between them. Germline V gene data show CDR1 as SEHNR and CDR2 as FQNEAQ (reference sequence). The CDR3 spans 15 residues. The CDR3 DNA follows: TGTGCCAGCAGCGACCCCGGGGGCTCTGGAAACACCATATATTTT. Translated, it gives CASSDPGGSGNTIYF.

The V and J genes are TRBV20-1 and TRBJ2-5, with a tentative D call TRBD1 (6 bases). The germline gives CDR1 DFQATT, CDR2 SNEGSKA (reference sequence). The CDR3 has 11 residues. With 2 bases removed from V and 5 bases from J, the gap between germline ends came to 6 bases. Here the CDR3 reads CSARQGETQYF. The CDR3 DNA reads as TGCAGTGCTAGACAGGGGGAGACCCAGTACTTC.

This chain uses TRBV9 with TRBJ2-7, with D maybe TRBD1 (5 bases). Germline lookup yields CDR1 SGDLS and CDR2 YYNGEE. The CDR3 extends over 15 amino acids. Trimming left V 0 bases short and J 2 bases short, with 12 bases between. The CDR3 is CASSVEPLGPYEQYF. CDR3 nucleotides: TGTGCCAGCAGCGTAGAGCCCTTGGGGCCCTACGAGCAGTACTTC.